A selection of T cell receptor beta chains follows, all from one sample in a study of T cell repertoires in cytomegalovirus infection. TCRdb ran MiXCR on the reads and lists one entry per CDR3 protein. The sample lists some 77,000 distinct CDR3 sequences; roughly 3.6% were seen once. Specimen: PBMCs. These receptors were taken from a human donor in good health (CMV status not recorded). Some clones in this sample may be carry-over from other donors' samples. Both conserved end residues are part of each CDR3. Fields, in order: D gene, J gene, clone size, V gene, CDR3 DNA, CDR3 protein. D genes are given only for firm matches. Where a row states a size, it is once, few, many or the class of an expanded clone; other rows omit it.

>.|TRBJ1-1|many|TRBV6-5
TGTGCCAGCAATAAACAGATAATGAACACTGAAGCTTTCTTT
CASNKQIMNTEAFF
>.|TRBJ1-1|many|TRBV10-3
TGTGCCATCAGTGAATCTTATGCGTTTGAAGCTTTCTTT
CAISESYAFEAFF
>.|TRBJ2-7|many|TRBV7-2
TGTGCCAGCAGCTCGGAAATCTCCTACGAGCAGTACTTC
CASSSEISYEQYF
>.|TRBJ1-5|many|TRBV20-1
TGCAGTGCGCTATGGGGGCAGCCCCAGCATTTT
CSALWGQPQHF
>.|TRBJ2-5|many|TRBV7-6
TGTGCCAGCAGCTTAGATTCGTGGGCCTGGGAGACCCAGTACTTC
CASSLDSWAWETQYF
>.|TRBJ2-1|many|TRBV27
TGTGCCAGCAGTTTTAAGCTACTAAGCTCCTACAATGAGCAGTTCTTC
CASSFKLLSSYNEQFF
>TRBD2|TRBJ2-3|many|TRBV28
TGTGCCAGCAGTTTTGCGGGTGGGTGGGTGCTCGCGGGGGGGCCAACGGATACGCAGTATTTT
CASSFAGGWVLAGGPTDTQYF
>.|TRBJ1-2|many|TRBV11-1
TGTGCCAGCAGCCAACAGGGCCTCTATGGCTACACCTTC
CASSQQGLYGYTF
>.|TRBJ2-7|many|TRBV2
TGTGCCAGCCTAGTTTCCTACGAGCAGTACTTC
CASLVSYEQYF
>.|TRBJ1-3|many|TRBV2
TGTGCCAGCATGGGGCCCAGGGGAAGCTCTGGAAACACCATATATTTT
CASMGPRGSSGNTIYF
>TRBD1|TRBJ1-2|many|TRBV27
TGTGCCAGCAGTTACAACAGGGGTCGCGGTGGCTACACCTTC
CASSYNRGRGGYTF
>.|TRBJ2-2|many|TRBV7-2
TGTGCCAGCAGCTTGGGCTTTGGGCGGCCCACCGGGGAGCTGTTTTTT
CASSLGFGRPTGELFF
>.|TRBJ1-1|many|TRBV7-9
TGTGCCAGCAGCTTCATTCAGGGGTTAGCTTTCTTT
CASSFIQGLAFF
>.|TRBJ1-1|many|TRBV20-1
TGCAGTGCCATCGGGAAAAGACAGGTGCTCTTGAACACTGAAGCTTTCTTT
CSAIGKRQVLLNTEAFF
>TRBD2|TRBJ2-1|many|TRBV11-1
TGTGCCAGCAGCTTTGGCGGGGGGACCTACAATGAGCAGTTCTTC
CASSFGGGTYNEQFF
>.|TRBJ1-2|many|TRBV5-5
TGTGCCAGCAGCTTGGCACAGGACTATGGCTACACCTTC
CASSLAQDYGYTF
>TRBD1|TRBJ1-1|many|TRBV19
TGTGCCAGTAGGCTCCGGGACAGGGGCCTCCCTGAAGCTTTCTTT
CASRLRDRGLPEAFF
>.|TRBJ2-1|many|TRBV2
TGTGCCAGCACCGGTTGGACGCCGGCTTCGGTCTTC
CASTGWTPASVF
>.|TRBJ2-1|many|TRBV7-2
TGTGCCAGCATCCTCGGGGCGGGGCCCAATGAGCAGTTCTTC
CASILGAGPNEQFF
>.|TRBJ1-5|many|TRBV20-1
TGCAGTGTGGACGGGAGGGGCAGTCAGCCCCAGCATTTT
CSVDGRGSQPQHF
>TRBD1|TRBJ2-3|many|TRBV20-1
TGCAGTGCTCATGACCGGGACAGGGGTTCGTCAGATACGCAGTATTTT
CSAHDRDRGSSDTQYF
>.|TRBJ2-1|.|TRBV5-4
TGTGCCAGCAGCACATACAATGAGCAGTTCTTC
CASSTYNEQFF
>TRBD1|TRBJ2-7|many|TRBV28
TGTGCCAGCAACCCCCTGGACAGGGTGGGCTACGAGCAGTACTTC
CASNPLDRVGYEQYF
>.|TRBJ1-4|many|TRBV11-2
TGTGCCAGCAGCCGTGGGGGGGCAAATGAAAAACTGTTTTTT
CASSRGGANEKLFF
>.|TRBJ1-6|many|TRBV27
TGTGCCAGCAGTTTTATCCCATCACAGAATATGGCTTCACCCCTCCACTTT
CASSFIPSQNMASPLHF
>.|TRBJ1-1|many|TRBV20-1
TGCAGTGCTAAGTTCGGCAGTCGGGGCACTGAAGCTTTCTTT
CSAKFGSRGTEAFF
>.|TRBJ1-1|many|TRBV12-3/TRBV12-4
TGTGCCAGCAGACAAGGACGGGACACTGAAGCTTTCTTT
CASRQGRDTEAFF
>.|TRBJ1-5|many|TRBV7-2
TGTGCCAGCAGCTTCGACAACAATCAGCCCCAGCATTTT
CASSFDNNQPQHF
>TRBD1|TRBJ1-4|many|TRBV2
TGTGCCATCACTCATGGGGACAGCCAAATCGAAAAACTGTTTTTT
CAITHGDSQIEKLFF
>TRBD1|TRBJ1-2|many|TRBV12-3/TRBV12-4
TGTGCCAGCAGTCCGCGACAGGGCTCTACCTATGGCTACACCTTC
CASSPRQGSTYGYTF
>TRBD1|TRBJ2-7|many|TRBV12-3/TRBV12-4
TGTGCCAGCAGGGTGGCAGGGGGCTCCTACGAGCAGTACTTC
CASRVAGGSYEQYF
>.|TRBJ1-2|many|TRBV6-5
TGTGCCAGCTGCCGGGACACATACAACTATGGCTACACCTTC
CASCRDTYNYGYTF
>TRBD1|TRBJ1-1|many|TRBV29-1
TGCAGCGTGGGGACAGATATGAACACTGAAGCTTTCTTT
CSVGTDMNTEAFF
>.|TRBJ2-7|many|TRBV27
TGTGCCAGCAGTACACGGACGCTCTACGAGCAGTACTTC
CASSTRTLYEQYF
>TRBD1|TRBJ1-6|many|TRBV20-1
TGCAGTGCTAGCAGACAGGGAAATTCACCCCTCCACTTT
CSASRQGNSPLHF
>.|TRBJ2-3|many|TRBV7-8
TGTGCCAGCAGCTCCACGGGGCGTGCAGATACGCAGTATTTT
CASSSTGRADTQYF
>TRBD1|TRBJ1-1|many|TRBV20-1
TGCAGTGCTAGACTCCTCAGGGGGTACACTGAAGCTTTCTTT
CSARLLRGYTEAFF
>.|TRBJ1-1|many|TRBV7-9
TGTGCCAGCAGCTTAGAATCCAGGCCCACTGAAGCTTTCTTT
CASSLESRPTEAFF
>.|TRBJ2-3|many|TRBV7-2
TGTGCCAGCAGCTTAGCGCTCCAGGCAGATACGCAGTATTTT
CASSLALQADTQYF
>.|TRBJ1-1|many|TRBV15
TGTGCCACCAGCAGGCGGCCGCCAGGAGAGGCTTTCTTT
CATSRRPPGEAFF
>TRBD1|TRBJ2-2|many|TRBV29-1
TGCAGCGTTGTATCAGGGGGGAACACCGGGGAGCTGTTTTTT
CSVVSGGNTGELFF
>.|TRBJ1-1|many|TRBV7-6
TGTGCCAGCAGCCGGGGGGGAGCGGCCGCTGAAGCTTTCTTT
CASSRGGAAAEAFF
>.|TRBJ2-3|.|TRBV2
TGTGCCAGCAGACAGGGATCAGGGACAGATACGCAGTATTTT
CASRQGSGTDTQYF
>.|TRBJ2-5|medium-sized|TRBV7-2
TGTGCCAGCAGCAAGTCTCGGGAAGAGACCCAGTACTTC
CASSKSREETQYF
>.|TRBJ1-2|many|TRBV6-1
TGTGCCAGCAGTGAAGTATCGAAGTCCCCCTATGGCTACACCTTC
CASSEVSKSPYGYTF
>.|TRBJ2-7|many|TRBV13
TGTGCCAGCAGCTCGAGGACACTAACCTATACGAGGCAGTACTTC
CASSSRTLTYTRQYF
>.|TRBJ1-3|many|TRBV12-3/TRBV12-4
TGTGCCAGCAGACCACAGGGATTCGGAAACACCATATATTTT
CASRPQGFGNTIYF
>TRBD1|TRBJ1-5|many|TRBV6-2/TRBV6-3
TGTGCCACCAAACAGGGGGCCATCGGTCAGCCCCAGCATTTT
CATKQGAIGQPQHF
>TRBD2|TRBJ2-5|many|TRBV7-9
TGTGCCAGCAGCTCAACGACTAGCGGGGCGTCAGAGACCCAGTACTTC
CASSSTTSGASETQYF
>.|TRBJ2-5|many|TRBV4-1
TGCGCCAGCAGCCAATTTGGGCCGGCGGAGACCCAGTACTTC
CASSQFGPAETQYF
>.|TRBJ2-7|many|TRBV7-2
TGTGCCAGCAGCTCACAGGGCTACGAGCAGTACTTC
CASSSQGYEQYF
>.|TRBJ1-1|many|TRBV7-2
TGTGCCAGCAGCTTAGAGGCAGGCCAGAACACTGAAGCTTTCTTT
CASSLEAGQNTEAFF
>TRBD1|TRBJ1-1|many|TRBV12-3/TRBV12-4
TGTGCCAGCAGTCGCAGGGGGCGGACTGAAGCTTTCTTT
CASSRRGRTEAFF
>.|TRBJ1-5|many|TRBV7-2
TGTGCCAGCAGCTTAGGCATTGAGCCCCAGCATTTT
CASSLGIEPQHF
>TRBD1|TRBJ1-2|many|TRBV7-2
TGTGCCAGCAGCTCGTACAGGGGAATGGGATATGGCTACACCTTC
CASSSYRGMGYGYTF
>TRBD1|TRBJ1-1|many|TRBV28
TGTGCCAGCAGTTTATTGACAGGGGTGAACACTGAAGCTTTCTTT
CASSLLTGVNTEAFF
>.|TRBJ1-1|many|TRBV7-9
TGTGCCGGCGGGACGGAAAGAATCTTTGGAACTGAAGCTTTCTTT
CAGGTERIFGTEAFF